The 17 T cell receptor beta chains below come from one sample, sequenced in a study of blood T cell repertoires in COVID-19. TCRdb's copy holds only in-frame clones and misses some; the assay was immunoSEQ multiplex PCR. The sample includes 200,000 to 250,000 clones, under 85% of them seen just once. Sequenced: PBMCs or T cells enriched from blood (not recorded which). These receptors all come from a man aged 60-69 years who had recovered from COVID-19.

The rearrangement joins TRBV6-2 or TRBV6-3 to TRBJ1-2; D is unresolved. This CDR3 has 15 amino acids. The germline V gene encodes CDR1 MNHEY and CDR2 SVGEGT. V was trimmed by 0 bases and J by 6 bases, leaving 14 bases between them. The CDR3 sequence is CASSYSIGRPNGYTF. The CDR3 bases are TGTGCCAGCAGTTACTCGATTGGGCGTCCGAATGGCTACACCTTC.

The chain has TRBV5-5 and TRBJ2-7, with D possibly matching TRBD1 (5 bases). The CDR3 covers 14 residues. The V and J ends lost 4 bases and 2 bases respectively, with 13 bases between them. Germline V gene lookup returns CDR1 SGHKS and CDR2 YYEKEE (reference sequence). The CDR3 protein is CASSPRQLTYEQYF. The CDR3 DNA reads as TGTGCCAGCAGCCCGAGACAGCTTACCTACGAGCAGTACTTC. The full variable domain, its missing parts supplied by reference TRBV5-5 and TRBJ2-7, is DAGVTQSPTHLIKTRGQQVTLRCSPISGHKSVSWYQQVLGQGPQFIFQYYEKEERGRGNFPDRFSARQFPNYSSELNVNALLLGDSALYLCASSPRQLTYEQYFGPGTRLTVT.

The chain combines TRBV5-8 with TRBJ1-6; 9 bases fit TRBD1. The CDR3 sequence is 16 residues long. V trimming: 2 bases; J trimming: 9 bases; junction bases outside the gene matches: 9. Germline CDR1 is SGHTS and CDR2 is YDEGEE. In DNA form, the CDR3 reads TGTGCCAGCAGCTTAGGATCCGGGACAGGGAGTTCACCCCTCCACTTT. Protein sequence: CASSLGSGTGSSPLHF.

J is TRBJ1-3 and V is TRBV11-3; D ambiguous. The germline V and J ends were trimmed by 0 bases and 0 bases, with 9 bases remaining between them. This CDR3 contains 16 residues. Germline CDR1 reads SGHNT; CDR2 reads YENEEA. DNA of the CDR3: TGTGCCAGCAGCTTAGATGCAAGGAGCTCTGGAAACACCATATATTTT. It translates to CASSLDARSSGNTIYF.

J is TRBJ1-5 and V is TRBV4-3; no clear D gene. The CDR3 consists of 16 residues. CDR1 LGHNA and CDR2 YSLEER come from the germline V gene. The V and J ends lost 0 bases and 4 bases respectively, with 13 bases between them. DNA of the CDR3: TGCGCCAGCAGCCAAGATCTCGGCGGATTGAATCAGCCCCAGCATTTT. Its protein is CASSQDLGGLNQPQHF.

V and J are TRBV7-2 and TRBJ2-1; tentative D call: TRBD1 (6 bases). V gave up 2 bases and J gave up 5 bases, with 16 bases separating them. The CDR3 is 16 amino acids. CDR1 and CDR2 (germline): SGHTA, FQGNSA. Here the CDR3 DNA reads TGTGCCAGCAGCTTACGAGCAGGGGTAGGGGACAATGAGCAGTTCTTC. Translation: CASSLRAGVGDNEQFF.

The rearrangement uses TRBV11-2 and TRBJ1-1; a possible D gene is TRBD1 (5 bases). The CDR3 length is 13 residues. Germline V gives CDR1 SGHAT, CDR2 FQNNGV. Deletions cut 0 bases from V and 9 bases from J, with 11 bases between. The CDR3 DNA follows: TGTGCCAGCAGCTTAGAGAGCAGGGATAAAGCTTTCTTT. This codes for CASSLESRDKAFF.

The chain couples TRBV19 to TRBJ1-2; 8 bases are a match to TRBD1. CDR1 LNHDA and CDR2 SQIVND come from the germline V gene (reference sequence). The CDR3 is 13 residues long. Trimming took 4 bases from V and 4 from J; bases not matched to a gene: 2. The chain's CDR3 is CASSTRGPYGYTF. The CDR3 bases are TGTGCCAGTAGTACCAGGGGGCCCTATGGCTACACCTTC.

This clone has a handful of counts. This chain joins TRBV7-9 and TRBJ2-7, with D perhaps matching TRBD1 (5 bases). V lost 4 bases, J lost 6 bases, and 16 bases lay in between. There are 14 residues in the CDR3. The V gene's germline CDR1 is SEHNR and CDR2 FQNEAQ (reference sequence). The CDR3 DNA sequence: TGTGCCAGCAGCTCGGAGTTGGGGCAATCCGAGCAGTACTTC. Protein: CASSSELGQSEQYF.

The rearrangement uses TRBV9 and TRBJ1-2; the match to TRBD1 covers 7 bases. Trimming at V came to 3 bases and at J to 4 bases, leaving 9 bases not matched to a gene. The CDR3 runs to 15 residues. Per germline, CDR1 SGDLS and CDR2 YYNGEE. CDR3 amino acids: CASSGSRDSVYGYTF. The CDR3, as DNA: TGTGCCAGCAGCGGCAGCCGGGACAGCGTCTATGGCTACACCTTC.

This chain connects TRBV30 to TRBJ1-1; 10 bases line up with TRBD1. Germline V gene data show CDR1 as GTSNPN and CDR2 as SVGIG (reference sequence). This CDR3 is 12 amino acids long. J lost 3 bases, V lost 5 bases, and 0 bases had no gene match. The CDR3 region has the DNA TGTGCCTGGGGGACAGGGGACACTGAAGCTTTCTTT. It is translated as CAWGTGDTEAFF.

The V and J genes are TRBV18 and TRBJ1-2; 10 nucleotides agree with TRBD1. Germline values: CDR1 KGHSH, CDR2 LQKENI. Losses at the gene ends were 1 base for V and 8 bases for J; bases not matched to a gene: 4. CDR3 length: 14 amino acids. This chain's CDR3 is CASSPQTGGEGYTF. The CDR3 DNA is TGTGCCAGCTCACCACAGACAGGGGGCGAGGGCTACACCTTC. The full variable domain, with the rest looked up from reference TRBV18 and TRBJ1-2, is NAGVMQNPRHLVRRRGQEARLRCSPMKGHSHVYWYRQLPEEGLKFMVYLQKENIIDESGMPKERFSAEFPKEGPSILRIQQVVRGDSAAYFCASSPQTGGEGYTFGSGTRLTVV.

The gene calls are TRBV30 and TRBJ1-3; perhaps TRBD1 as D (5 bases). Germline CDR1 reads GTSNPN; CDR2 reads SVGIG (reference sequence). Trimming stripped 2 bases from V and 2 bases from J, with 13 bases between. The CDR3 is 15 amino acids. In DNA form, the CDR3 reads TGTGCCTGGAGTCCGAGTGGAGGGGCTGGAAACACCATATATTTT. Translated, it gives CAWSPSGGAGNTIYF.

CDR3 nucleotide sequence: TGTGCCAGCTCACCAAGGACAGGGGAAAATGAAAAACTGTTTTTT. It is translated as CASSPRTGENEKLFF. V usage is TRBV18 and J usage is TRBJ1-4, with 9 positions matching TRBD1. The CDR3 spans 15 residues. CDR1 is KGHSH, CDR2 LQKENI, per germline. Trimming removed 2 bases from V and 5 bases from J; junction bases left unmatched: 3.

The CDR3 DNA reads as TGTGCCAGCAGCGCTTGGACTAGCGGGGGGGCCAATGAGCAGTTCTTC. Protein: CASSAWTSGGANEQFF. The chain employs TRBV2 and TRBJ2-1; 15 bases are shared with TRBD2. The ends lost 6 bases at V and 6 bases at J; junction bases unmatched: 6. The CDR3 spans 16 residues. Germline lookup yields CDR1 SNHLY and CDR2 FYNNEI.

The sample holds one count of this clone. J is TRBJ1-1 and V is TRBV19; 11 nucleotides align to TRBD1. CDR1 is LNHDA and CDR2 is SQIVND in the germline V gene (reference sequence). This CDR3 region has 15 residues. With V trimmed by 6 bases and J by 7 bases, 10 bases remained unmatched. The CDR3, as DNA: TGTGCCAGTAGACGTCCGGGACAGGGGGAGATTGAAGCTTTCTTT. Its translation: CASRRPGQGEIEAFF.

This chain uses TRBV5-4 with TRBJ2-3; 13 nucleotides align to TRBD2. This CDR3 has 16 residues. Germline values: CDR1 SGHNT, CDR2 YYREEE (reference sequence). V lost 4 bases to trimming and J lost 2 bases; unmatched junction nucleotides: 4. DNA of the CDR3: TGTGCCAGCAGCCCAGGGACTAGCGGGGACACAGATACGCAGTATTTT. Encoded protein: CASSPGTSGDTDTQYF.